This TCR beta chain was observed in a study of cytomegalovirus exposure and HLA in healthy donors. As for the study in general: Under 85% of 398 genotyped donors fell in the Caucasian-associated ancestry cluster. Study results and limitations: Segments of the TCR beta V type were, in most cases, productive about 87% or about 30% of the time in an earlier analysis. In vitro assays verified that three CMV-associated chains recognized CMV antigens specifically. An assumption of roughly uniform sequencing depth across donors underlay the presence/absence analyses.

The PCR used 60 Vbeta and 13 Jbeta primers. TCRdb keeps only in-frame clones here, not all; method: immunoSEQ multiplex PCR. The table records approximately 100,000 clones, 70% to 80% of them present only once. As concerns this clone: What it recognizes is unknown.

The sequence was obtained from a man between 45 and 60 years old in good health and CMV-seropositive. Sequences were obtained from PBMCs.

Here the CDR3 DNA reads TGTGCCAGCAGGACCCCCGGAAGGGGTGGCACTGAAGCTTTCTTT. This codes for CASRTPGRGGTEAFF. J is TRBJ1-1 and V is TRBV2; possibly TRBD1 for D (5 bases). The ends were cut back, 6 bases at V and 4 bases at J, with 18 bases in the middle. The CDR3 spans 15 residues. Per the germline V gene, CDR1 is SNHLY and CDR2 is FYNNEI.